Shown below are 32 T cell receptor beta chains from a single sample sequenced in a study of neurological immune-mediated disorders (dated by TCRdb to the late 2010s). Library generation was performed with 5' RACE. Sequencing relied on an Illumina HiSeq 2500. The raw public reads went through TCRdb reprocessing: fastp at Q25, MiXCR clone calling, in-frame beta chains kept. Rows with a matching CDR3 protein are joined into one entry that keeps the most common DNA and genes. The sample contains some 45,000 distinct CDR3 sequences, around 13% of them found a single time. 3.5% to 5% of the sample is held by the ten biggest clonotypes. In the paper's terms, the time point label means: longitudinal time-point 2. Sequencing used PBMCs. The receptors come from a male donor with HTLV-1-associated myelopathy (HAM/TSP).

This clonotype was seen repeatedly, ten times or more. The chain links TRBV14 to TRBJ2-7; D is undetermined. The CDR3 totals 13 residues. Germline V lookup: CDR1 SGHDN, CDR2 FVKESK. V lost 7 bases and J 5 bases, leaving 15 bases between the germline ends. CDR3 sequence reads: CASTGSTPDEQYF. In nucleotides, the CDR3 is TGTGCCAGCACTGGGTCGACACCCGACGAGCAGTACTTC.

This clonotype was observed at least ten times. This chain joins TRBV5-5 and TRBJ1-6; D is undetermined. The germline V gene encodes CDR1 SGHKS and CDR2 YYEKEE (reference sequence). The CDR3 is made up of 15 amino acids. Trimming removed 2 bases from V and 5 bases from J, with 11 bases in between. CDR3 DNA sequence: TGTGCCAGCAGCTTTTACGGGTCGGATAATTCACCCCTCCACTTT. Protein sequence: CASSFYGSDNSPLHF.

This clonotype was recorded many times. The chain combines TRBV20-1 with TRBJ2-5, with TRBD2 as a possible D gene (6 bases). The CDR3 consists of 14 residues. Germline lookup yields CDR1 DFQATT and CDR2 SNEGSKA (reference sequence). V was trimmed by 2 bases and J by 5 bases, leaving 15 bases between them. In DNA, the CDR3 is TGCAGTGCTAGAAAGCGGGTTACTATGGAGACCCAGTACTTC. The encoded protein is CSARKRVTMETQYF.

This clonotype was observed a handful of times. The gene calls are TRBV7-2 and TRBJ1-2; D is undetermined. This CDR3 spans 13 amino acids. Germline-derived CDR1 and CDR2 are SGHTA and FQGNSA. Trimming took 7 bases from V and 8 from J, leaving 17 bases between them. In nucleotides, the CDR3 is TGTGCCAGCAAGTTGGACCCGACGCGGGGCTACACCTTC. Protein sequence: CASKLDPTRGYTF.

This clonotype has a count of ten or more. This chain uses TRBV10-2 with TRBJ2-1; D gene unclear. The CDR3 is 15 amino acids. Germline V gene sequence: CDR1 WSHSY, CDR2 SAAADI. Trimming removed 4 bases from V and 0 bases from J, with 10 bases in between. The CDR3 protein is CASSARVSSYNEQFF. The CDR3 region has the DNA TGCGCCAGCAGTGCTCGGGTCAGCTCCTACAATGAGCAGTTCTTC.

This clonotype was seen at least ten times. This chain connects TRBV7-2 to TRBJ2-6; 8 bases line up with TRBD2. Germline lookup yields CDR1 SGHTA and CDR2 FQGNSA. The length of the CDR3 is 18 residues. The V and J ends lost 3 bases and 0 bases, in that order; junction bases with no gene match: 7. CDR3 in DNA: TGTGCCAGCAGCTTCGAGGGTAGCGGGGTCTCTGGGGCCAACGTCCTGACTTTC. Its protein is CASSFEGSGVSGANVLTF. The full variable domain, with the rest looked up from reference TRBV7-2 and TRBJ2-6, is GAGVSQSPSNKVTEKGKDVELRCDPISGHTALYWYRQSLGQGLEFLIYFQGNSAPDKSGLPSDRFSAERTGGSVSTLTIQRTQQEDSAVYLCASSFEGSGVSGANVLTFGAGSRLTVL.

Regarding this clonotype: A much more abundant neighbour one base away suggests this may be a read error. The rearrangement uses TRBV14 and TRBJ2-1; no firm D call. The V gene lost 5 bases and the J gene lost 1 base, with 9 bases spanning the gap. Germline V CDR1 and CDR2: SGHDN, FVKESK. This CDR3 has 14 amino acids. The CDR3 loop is CASSTAWSYNEQFF. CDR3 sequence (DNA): TGTGCCAGCAGCACAGCGTGGTCCTACAATGAGCAGTTCTTC. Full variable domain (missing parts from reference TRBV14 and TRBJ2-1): EAGVTQFPSHSVIEKGQTVTLRCDPISGHDNLYWYRRVMGKEIKFLLHFVKESKQDESGMPNNRFLAERTGGTYSTLKVQPAELEDSGVYFCASSTAWSYNEQFFGPGTRLTVL.

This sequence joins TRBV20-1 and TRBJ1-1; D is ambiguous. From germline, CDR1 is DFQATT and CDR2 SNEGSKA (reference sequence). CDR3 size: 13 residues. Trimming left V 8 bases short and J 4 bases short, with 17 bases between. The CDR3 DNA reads TGCAGTCCCAAGGCGGGCGGGCGCACTGAAGCTTTCTTT. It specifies CSPKAGGRTEAFF.

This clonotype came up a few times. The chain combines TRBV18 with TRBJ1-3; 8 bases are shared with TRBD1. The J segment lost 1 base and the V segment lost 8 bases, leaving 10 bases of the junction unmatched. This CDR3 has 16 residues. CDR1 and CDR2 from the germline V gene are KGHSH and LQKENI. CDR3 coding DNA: TGTGCCAGCGCCACAGGGGGACCGCGGTCTGGAAACACCATATATTTT. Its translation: CASATGGPRSGNTIYF.

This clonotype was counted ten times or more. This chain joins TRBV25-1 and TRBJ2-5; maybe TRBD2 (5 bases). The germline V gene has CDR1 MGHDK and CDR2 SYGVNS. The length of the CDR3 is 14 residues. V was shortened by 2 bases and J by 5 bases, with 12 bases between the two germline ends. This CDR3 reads CASSEVGRGETQYF. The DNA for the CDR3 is TGTGCCAGCAGTGAAGTGGGGAGAGGGGAGACCCAGTACTTC.

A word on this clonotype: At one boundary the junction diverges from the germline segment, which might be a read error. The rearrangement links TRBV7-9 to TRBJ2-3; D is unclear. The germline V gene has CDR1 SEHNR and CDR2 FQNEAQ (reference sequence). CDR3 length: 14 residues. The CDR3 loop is CASSLNQVTDTQYF. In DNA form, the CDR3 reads TGTGCCAGCAGCTTAAATCAGGTGACGGATACACAGTATTTT.

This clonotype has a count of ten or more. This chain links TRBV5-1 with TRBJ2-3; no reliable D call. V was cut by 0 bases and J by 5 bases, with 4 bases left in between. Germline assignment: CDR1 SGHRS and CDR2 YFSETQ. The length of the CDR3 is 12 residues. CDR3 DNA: TGCGCCAGCAGCTTGGAAGGAGATACGCAGTATTTT. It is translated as CASSLEGDTQYF.

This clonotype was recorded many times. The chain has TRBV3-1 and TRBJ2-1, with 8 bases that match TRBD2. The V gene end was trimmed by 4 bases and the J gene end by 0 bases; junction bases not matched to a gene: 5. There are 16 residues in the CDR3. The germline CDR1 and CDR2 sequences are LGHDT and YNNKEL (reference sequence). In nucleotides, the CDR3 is TGTGCCAGCAGCCCCTTAGCGGGGCCCTCCTACAATGAGCAGTTCTTC. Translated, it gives CASSPLAGPSYNEQFF.

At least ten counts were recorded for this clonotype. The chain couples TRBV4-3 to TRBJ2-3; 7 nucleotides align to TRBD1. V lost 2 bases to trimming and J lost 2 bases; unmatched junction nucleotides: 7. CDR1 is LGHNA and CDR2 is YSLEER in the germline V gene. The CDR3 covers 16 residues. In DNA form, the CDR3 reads TGCGCCAGCAGCCAAATGACAGGGATGTCCACAGATACGCAGTATTTT. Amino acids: CASSQMTGMSTDTQYF.

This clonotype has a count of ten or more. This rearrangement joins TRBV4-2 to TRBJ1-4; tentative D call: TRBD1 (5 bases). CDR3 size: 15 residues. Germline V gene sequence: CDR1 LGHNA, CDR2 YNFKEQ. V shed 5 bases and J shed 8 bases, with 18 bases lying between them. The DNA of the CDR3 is TGTGCCAGCAGCGCAGGCCGAGGGGATAGCGAAAAACTGTTTTTT. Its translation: CASSAGRGDSEKLFF.

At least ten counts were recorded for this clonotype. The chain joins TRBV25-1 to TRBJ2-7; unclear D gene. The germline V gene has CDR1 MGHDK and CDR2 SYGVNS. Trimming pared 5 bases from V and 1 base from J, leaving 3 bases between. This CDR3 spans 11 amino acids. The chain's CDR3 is CASSLSYEQYF. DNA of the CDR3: TGTGCCAGCAGTTTGTCCTACGAGCAGTACTTC.

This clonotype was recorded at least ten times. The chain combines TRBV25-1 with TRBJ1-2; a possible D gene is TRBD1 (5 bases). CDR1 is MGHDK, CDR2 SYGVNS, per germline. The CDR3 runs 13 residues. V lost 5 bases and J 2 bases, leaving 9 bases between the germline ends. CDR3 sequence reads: CASSKTANYGYTF. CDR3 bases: TGTGCCAGCAGTAAGACAGCCAACTATGGCTACACCTTC.

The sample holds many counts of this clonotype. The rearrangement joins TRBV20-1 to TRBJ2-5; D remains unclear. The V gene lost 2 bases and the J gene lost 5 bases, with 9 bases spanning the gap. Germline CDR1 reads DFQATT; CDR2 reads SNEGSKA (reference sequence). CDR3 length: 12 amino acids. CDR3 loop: CSARWMMETQYF. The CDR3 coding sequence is TGCAGTGCTAGATGGATGATGGAGACCCAGTACTTC.

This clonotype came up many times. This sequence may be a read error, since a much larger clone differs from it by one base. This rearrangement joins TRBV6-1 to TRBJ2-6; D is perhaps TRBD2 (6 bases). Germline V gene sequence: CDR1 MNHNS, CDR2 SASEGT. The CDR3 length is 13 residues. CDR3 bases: TGTGTCAGCGGCGGGGCTGGGGCCAACGTCCTGACTTTC. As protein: CVSGGAGANVLTF.

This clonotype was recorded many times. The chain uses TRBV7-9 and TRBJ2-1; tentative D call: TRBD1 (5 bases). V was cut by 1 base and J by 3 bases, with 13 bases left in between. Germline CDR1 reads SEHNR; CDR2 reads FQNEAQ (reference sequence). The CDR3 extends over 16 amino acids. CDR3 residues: CASSLGPPQGYNEQFF. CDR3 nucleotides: TGTGCCAGCAGCTTAGGGCCCCCGCAGGGCTACAATGAGCAGTTCTTC.

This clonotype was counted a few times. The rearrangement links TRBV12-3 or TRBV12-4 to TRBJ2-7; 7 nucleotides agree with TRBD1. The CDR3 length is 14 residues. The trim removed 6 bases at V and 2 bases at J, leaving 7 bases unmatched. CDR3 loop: CASRLGQLTYEQYF. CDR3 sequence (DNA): TGTGCCAGCAGGTTGGGACAGCTCACCTACGAGCAGTACTTC.

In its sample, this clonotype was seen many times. The CDR3 spells CASARRGLSNEQFF. For the CDR3, the DNA is TGTGCCAGCGCCCGGAGGGGGCTTTCCAATGAGCAGTTCTTC. This sequence joins TRBV12-3 or TRBV12-4 and TRBJ2-1, with a possible D match to TRBD1 (7 bases). This CDR3 region has 14 residues. V lost 8 bases and J 6 bases, leaving 17 bases between the germline ends.

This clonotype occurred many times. The CDR3 DNA sequence: TGCGCCAGCAGCTTGGGTGGGGCTGGGGCCAACGTCCTGACTTTC. It is translated as CASSLGGAGANVLTF. This chain uses TRBV5-1 with TRBJ2-6, with no clear D. The germline V and J ends were trimmed by 0 bases and 2 bases, with 6 bases remaining between them. The CDR3 totals 15 residues. Germline V gives CDR1 SGHRS, CDR2 YFSETQ.

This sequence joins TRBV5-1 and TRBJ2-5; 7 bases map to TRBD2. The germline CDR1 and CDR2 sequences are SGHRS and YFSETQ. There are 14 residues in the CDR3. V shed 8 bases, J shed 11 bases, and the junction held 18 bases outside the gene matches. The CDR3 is CASTPRGSGGGQYF. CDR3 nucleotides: TGCGCCAGTACCCCGCGGGGGTCCGGGGGAGGGCAGTACTTC.

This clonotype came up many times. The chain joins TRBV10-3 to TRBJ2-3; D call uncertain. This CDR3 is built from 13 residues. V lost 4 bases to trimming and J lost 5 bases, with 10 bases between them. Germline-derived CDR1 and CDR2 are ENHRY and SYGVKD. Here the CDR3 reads CAISVLLGDTQYF. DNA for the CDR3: TGTGCCATCAGTGTTCTCCTAGGAGATACGCAGTATTTT.

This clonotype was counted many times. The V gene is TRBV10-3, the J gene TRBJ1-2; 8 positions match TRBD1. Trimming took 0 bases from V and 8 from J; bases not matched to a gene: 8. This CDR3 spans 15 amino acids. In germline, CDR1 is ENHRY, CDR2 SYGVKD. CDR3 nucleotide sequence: TGTGCCATCAGTGAGTCGGAGGACAGGGCGGGCGGCTACACCTTC. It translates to CAISESEDRAGGYTF.

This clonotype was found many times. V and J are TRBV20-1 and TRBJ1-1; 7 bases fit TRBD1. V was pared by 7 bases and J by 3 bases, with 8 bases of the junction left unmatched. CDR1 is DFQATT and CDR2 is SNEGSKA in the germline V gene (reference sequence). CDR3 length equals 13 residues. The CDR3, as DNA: TGCAGTGTCCCAAACAGGGGCCACACTGAAGCTTTCTTT. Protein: CSVPNRGHTEAFF.

Here the CDR3 DNA reads TGTGCCAGCAGCCAGAGACAGGGGACCCTATATAGCAATCAGCCCCAGCATTTT. Its translation is CASSQRQGTLYSNQPQHF. This rearrangement joins TRBV7-6 to TRBJ1-5, with 8 bases matching TRBD1. This CDR3 contains 18 residues. After removal of 5 bases from V and 0 bases from J, the junction contained 12 bases not matched to a gene. The germline CDR1 and CDR2 sequences are SGHVS and FNYEAQ.

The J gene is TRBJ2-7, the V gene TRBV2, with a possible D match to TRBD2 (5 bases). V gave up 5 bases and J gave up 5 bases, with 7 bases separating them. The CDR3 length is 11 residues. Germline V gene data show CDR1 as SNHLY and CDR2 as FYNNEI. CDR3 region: CASSWTDEQYF. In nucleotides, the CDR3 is TGTGCCAGCAGTTGGACTGACGAGCAGTACTTC.

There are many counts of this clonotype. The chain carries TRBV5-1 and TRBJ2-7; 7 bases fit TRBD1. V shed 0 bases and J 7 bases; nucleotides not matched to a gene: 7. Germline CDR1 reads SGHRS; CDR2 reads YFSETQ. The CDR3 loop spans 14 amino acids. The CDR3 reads CASSLDGTVWEQYF. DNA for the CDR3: TGCGCCAGCAGCTTGGACGGGACAGTTTGGGAGCAGTACTTC.

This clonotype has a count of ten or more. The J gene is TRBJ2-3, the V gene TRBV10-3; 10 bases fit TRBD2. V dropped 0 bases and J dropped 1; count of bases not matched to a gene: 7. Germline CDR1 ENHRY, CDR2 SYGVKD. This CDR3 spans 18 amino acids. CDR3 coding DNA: TGTGCCATCAGTGAGTCGATTGGGCTAGCGGGGGGCACAGATACGCAGTATTTT. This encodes CAISESIGLAGGTDTQYF.

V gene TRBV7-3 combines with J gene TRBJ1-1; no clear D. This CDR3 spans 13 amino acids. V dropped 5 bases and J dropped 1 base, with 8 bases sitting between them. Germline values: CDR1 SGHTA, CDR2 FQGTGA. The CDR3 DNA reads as TGTGCCAGCAGCCCTACACAGAACACTGAAGCTTTCTTT. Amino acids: CASSPTQNTEAFF.